This T cell receptor beta chain was sequenced in a study of T cell changes during pregnancy in multiple sclerosis. Some clones are missing from TCRdb's copy, which holds only in-frame ones; the method was immunoSEQ multiplex PCR. The table shows roughly 93,000 clones, with about 91% occurring only once. CDR1 and CDR2 (germline): SEHNR, FQNEAQ (reference sequence). The V end was cut by 6 bases, the J end by 0 bases, with 14 bases between. The CDR3 totals 16 residues. This clone was seen a handful of times. The sequenced sample was peripheral blood, obtained in the first trimester of pregnancy. The origin of this receptor is a female donor in good health, enrolled as a control in a pregnancy study. The rearrangement links TRBV7-9 to TRBJ1-4; D possibly corresponds to TRBD1 (6 bases). Written as DNA, the CDR3 is TGTGCCAGCAGTTCTGGACAGTTTGCAACTAATGAAAAACTGTTTTTT. This gives the protein CASSSGQFATNEKLFF.